Below, 7 T cell receptor beta chains from the same sample are listed, as sequenced in a study of CD8 T cells in ankylosing spondylitis listed by TCRdb under 2017. The library was built by means of 5' RACE. The reads were generated on an Illumina HiSeq 2500. Using fastp trimming at Q25 and MiXCR clonotype assembly, TCRdb reanalyzed the public sequencing data and kept in-frame beta chains. Each CDR3 protein appears once, grouped with its most common genes and DNA. This sample gives approximately 440,000 distinct CDR3 sequences in total; roughly 17% of them show up just once. The top ten clonotypes cover 0.85% to 1.3% of the sample. What the research found in general, with its limitations: Blood from ankylosing spondylitis patients appeared to be characterized by a TCR beta motif composed of eight or nine highly homologous amino acid variants.

These receptors' targets are unknown. The sequencing input was blood, either unsorted or a sorted T cell fraction (not recorded which). The receptors stem from a male donor with ankylosing spondylitis.

The table lists this clonotype with a few counts. The chain couples TRBV6-1 to TRBJ2-5; D not certain. The CDR3 consists of 13 residues. Trimming pared 6 bases from V and 5 bases from J, leaving 13 bases between. Germline V gene lookup returns CDR1 MNHNS and CDR2 SASEGT. CDR3 bases: TGTGCCAGCAGGGAGCCGTTATCGGAGACCCAGTACTTC. Its translation: CASREPLSETQYF.

This clonotype was detected a few times. V and J are TRBV4-1 and TRBJ2-2; D not resolved. Deletions cut 5 bases from V and 8 bases from J, with 24 bases between. Germline V gene data show CDR1 as MGHRA and CDR2 as YSYEKL. This CDR3 is 17 amino acids long. CDR3 nucleotide sequence: TGCGCCAGCAGCTCCGTTAACTTGATAGGTTTGGCAGGGGAGCTGTTTTTT. Amino acid sequence: CASSSVNLIGLAGELFF.

The chain couples TRBV9 to TRBJ2-5; 9 bases are shared with TRBD1. CDR3 length equals 15 residues. After removal of 3 bases from V and 5 bases from J, the junction contained 8 bases not matched to a gene. Germline CDR1 is SGDLS and CDR2 is YYNGEE. CDR3 DNA: TGTGCCAGCAGCGCTACAGGGGGCGTGAAGGAGACCCAGTACTTC. Its translation is CASSATGGVKETQYF.

This clonotype occurred a few times. V is TRBV20-1 and J is TRBJ2-7; D uncertain. V was clipped by 2 bases and J by 0 bases, with 11 bases between them. The CDR3 spans 14 residues. Looked up from germline, CDR1 is DFQATT and CDR2 is SNEGSKA (reference sequence). The CDR3, as DNA: TGCAGTGCTAGATTAGGCCAGAGCTCCTACGAGCAGTACTTC. Protein sequence: CSARLGQSSYEQYF.

Ten or more counts support this clonotype. CDR3 nucleotides: TGTGCCAGCGGGTCTGGAGATTTCGGTACGCAGTATTTT. Residues: CASGSGDFGTQYF. The V call is TRBV7-9, the J call TRBJ2-3; D is undetermined. Trimming took off 8 bases at V and 8 bases at J, with 17 bases between the two ends. The length of the CDR3 is 13 residues. The V gene's germline CDR1 is SEHNR and CDR2 FQNEAQ (reference sequence). Full variable domain (outside the CDR3, taken from reference TRBV7-9 and TRBJ2-3): DTGVSQNPRHKITKRGQNVTFRCDPISEHNRLYWYRQTLGQGPEFLTYFQNEAQLEKSRLLSDRFSAERPKGSFSTLEIQRTEQGDSAMYLCASGSGDFGTQYFGPGTRLTVL.

The rearrangement links TRBV6-2 or TRBV6-3 to TRBJ1-5; tentative D call: TRBD1 (6 bases). Germline CDR1 is MNHEY and CDR2 is SVGEGT. V was clipped by 2 bases and J by 7 bases, with 15 bases between them. The CDR3 is made up of 15 amino acids. The CDR3: CASSYERDKGQPQHF. The DNA for the CDR3 is TGTGCCAGCAGTTACGAGCGGGACAAAGGCCAGCCCCAGCATTTT.

This clonotype was observed many times. The CDR3 nucleotides read TGCGCCAGCAGCTTGCCGGGGGGCAATGAGCAGTTCTTC. Its translation is CASSLPGGNEQFF. The chain couples TRBV5-1 to TRBJ2-1; 7 bases fit TRBD2. CDR1 is SGHRS, CDR2 YFSETQ, per germline. The trim removed 1 base at V and 6 bases at J, leaving 1 base unmatched. The CDR3 sequence is 13 residues long.